The text below deals with one T cell receptor beta chain. Authors' analysis steps: Estimation of nucleated cell counts relied on the amplification of reference gene primers. Clones were read by immunoSEQ multiplex PCR, and TCRdb kept only the in-frame ones, dropping some. The V and J calls and clone size come from that table; D and trimming were worked out from the DNA. The repertoire includes around 100,000 clones, approximately 86% of them detected once, and roughly 4.6% sits in the top ten. These data belong to a study of blood T cell repertoires in COVID-19. Turning to the study itself: PBMCs, B-cell-depleted T cells, or T cells provided the cDNA or gDNA that made up the material.

The CDR3 contains 15 residues. V was pared by 6 bases and J by 3 bases, with 6 bases of the junction left unmatched. Germline V gives CDR1 SGHAT, CDR2 FQNNGV. The receptor's source is a human donor in a cohort sampled during active COVID-19. Sequenced material: peripheral blood. The rearrangement uses TRBV11-2 and TRBJ2-2, with 8 nucleotides matching TRBD2. Here the CDR3 DNA reads TGTGCCAGCAGAACTAGCGGATCTTACACCGGGGAGCTGTTTTTT. Its protein is CASRTSGSYTGELFF. The complete variable domain, with remaining parts taken from reference TRBV11-2 and TRBJ2-2, reads EAGVAQSPRYKIIEKRQSVAFWCNPISGHATLYWYQQILGQGPKLLIQFQNNGVVDDSQLPKDRFSAERLKGVDSTLKIQPAKLEDSAVYLCASRTSGSYTGELFFGEGSRLTVL.